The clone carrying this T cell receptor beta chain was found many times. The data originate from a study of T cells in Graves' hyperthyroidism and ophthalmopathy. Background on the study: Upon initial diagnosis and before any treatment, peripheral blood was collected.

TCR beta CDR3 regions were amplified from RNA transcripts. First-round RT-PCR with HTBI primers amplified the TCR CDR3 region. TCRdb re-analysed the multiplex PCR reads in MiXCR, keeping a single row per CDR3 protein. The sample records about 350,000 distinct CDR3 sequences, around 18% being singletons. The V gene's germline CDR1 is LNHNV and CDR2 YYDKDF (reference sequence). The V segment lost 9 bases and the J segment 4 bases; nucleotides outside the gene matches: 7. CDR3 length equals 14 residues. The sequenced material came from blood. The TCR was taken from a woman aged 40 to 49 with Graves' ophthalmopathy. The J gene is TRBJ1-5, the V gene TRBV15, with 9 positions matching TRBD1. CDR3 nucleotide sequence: TGTGCCACAAGCCGGGACAGGGATAATCAGCCCCAGCATTTT. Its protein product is CATSRDRDNQPQHF.